The 10 T cell receptor beta chains below come from one sample, sequenced in a study of T-cell reconstitution after alpha-beta-depleted transplantation in children. TCRbeta library construction was performed incorporating unique molecular identifiers. MiXCR, applied by TCRdb to the PCR reads, yields one record per CDR3 protein. The data contain roughly 300,000 distinct CDR3 sequences, more than 9% of them singletons. This specimen consisted of peripheral blood, obtained 180 days after TCRalphabeta/CD19-depleted stem cell transplant. Receptor source: a male patient aged 2-10 years who had a stem cell transplant for chronic granulomatous disease, so the T cells may come from the graft donor.

This clonotype was detected ten times or more. The genes are TRBV11-2 and TRBJ2-7, with 9 bases identical to TRBD2. Trimming at V came to 2 bases and at J to 12 bases, leaving 8 bases not matched to a gene. Per germline, CDR1 SGHAT and CDR2 FQNNGV. This CDR3 is built from 13 residues. The CDR3 nucleotides are TGTGCCAGCAGCTTAAGTCTAGCGGGGCTAGGGTACTTC. Its translation is CASSLSLAGLGYF. Full variable domain (outside the CDR3, taken from reference TRBV11-2 and TRBJ2-7): EAGVAQSPRYKIIEKRQSVAFWCNPISGHATLYWYQQILGQGPKLLIQFQNNGVVDDSQLPKDRFSAERLKGVDSTLKIQPAKLEDSAVYLCASSLSLAGLGYFGPGTRLTVT.

This clonotype was recorded many times. V usage is TRBV7-9 and J usage is TRBJ2-1, with 14 bases identical to TRBD2. This CDR3 has 19 residues. Germline V CDR1 and CDR2: SEHNR, FQNEAQ (reference sequence). V was clipped by 5 bases and J by 7 bases; unmatched bases: 16. Written as DNA, the CDR3 is TGTGCCAGCAGCCCCACCCTAAGACCGGGACTAGCGGGAGTGAATGAGCAGTTCTTC. Translated: CASSPTLRPGLAGVNEQFF. Full variable domain (rest looked up from reference TRBV7-9 and TRBJ2-1): DTGVSQNPRHKITKRGQNVTFRCDPISEHNRLYWYRQTLGQGPEFLTYFQNEAQLEKSRLLSDRFSAERPKGSFSTLEIQRTEQGDSAMYLCASSPTLRPGLAGVNEQFFGPGTRLTVL.

This clonotype was observed at least ten times. The CDR3: CASSQDRDGETQYF. CDR3 nucleotide sequence: TGTGCCAGCAGCCAAGACAGGGACGGAGAGACCCAGTACTTC. This chain joins TRBV3-1 and TRBJ2-5; D may match TRBD1 or TRBD2 (5 bases each). This CDR3 comprises 14 residues. Germline CDR1 is LGHDT and CDR2 is YNNKEL (reference sequence). Trimming removed 0 bases at V and 4 bases at J, with 9 bases between.

This clonotype appeared many times. V and J are TRBV29-1 and TRBJ2-2; D gene uncertain. Trimming shortened V by 4 bases and J by 7 bases, and 10 bases separated the two germline ends. Germline loops: CDR1 SQVTM, CDR2 ANQGSEA. CDR3 size: 12 residues. CDR3 residues: CSVGAQFGELFF. The CDR3 DNA is TGCAGCGTTGGGGCCCAGTTCGGGGAGCTGTTTTTT.

This clonotype was found many times. CDR3 loop: CASSPGQNSYEQYF. CDR3 bases: TGCGCCAGCAGCCCGGGACAGAACTCCTACGAGCAGTACTTC. The chain carries TRBV5-1 and TRBJ2-7; TRBD1 matches 7 bases. V shed 4 bases, J shed 0 bases, and the junction held 4 bases outside the gene matches. Germline V gene data show CDR1 as SGHRS and CDR2 as YFSETQ. The CDR3 is 14 residues long. Combining the CDR3 with reference TRBV5-1 and TRBJ2-7 gives the whole variable domain KAGVTQTPRYLIKTRGQQVTLSCSPISGHRSVSWYQQTPGQGLQFLFEYFSETQRNKGNFPGRFSGRQFSNSRSEMNVSTLELGDSALYLCASSPGQNSYEQYFGPGTRLTVT.

Many counts were recorded for this clonotype. The chain carries TRBV29-1 and TRBJ2-7; 12 bases are shared with TRBD2. J gave up 6 bases and V 4 bases, and 4 bases lay outside the gene matches. This CDR3 is 13 amino acids long. Germline CDR1 SQVTM, CDR2 ANQGSEA. The CDR3 region has the DNA TGCAGCGTTGGGACTAGCGGGAACGGCGAGCAGTACTTC. This translates into CSVGTSGNGEQYF.

This clonotype was found many times. This chain uses TRBV7-8 with TRBJ2-1, with 7 positions matching TRBD2. Germline trimming cut 3 bases from V and 0 bases from J; bases unmatched to any gene: 5. This CDR3 is built from 16 residues. The germline V gene has CDR1 SGHVS and CDR2 FQNEAQ. The CDR3 reads CASSLGLLSSYNEQFF. DNA of the CDR3: TGTGCCAGCAGCTTGGGACTATTGAGCTCCTACAATGAGCAGTTCTTC.

In this sample, this clonotype turned up many times. The rearrangement links TRBV15 to TRBJ2-2; the match to TRBD1 covers 9 bases. Germline CDR1 reads LNHNV; CDR2 reads YYDKDF (reference sequence). Germline trimming cut 0 bases from V and 4 bases from J; bases unmatched to any gene: 12. CDR3 size: 19 residues. CDR3 region: CATSRDRKTGQGGTGELFF. In DNA form, the CDR3 reads TGTGCCACCAGCAGAGATCGGAAAACGGGACAGGGAGGCACCGGGGAGCTGTTTTTT.

This clonotype has a count of ten or more. The rearrangement uses TRBV6-5 and TRBJ2-7; D remains ambiguous. The V gene's germline CDR1 is MNHEY and CDR2 SVGAGI. Trimming stripped 3 bases from V and 3 bases from J, with 9 bases between. This CDR3 comprises 13 residues. CDR3 coding DNA: TGTGCCAGCAGTTATGGTGGATTCTACGAGCAGTACTTC. Translated, it gives CASSYGGFYEQYF.

This clonotype was recorded at least ten times. The chain has TRBV10-3 and TRBJ2-1; 8 bases are shared with TRBD1. Germline loops: CDR1 ENHRY, CDR2 SYGVKD. Trimming removed 6 bases from V and 8 bases from J; junction bases left unmatched: 6. This CDR3 is built from 13 residues. The CDR3 nucleotides read TGTGCCATCAGGACAGGGGCCGGGGATGAGCAGTTCTTC. Protein product: CAIRTGAGDEQFF.